The rows below give T cell receptor beta chains drawn from one sample of a study of T cells in localized non-small cell lung cancer. Method: immunoSEQ multiplex PCR; TCRdb's copy keeps in-frame clones and lacks some. The table shows 90,000 or so clones, with about 87% occurring only once. The material sequenced was peripheral blood, taken before any cancer treatment. All receptors come from a man aged 40-75 years with stage I squamous cell lung carcinoma. Each CDR3 is given with its conserved first and last residue. A D gene is named only where the DNA matches it firmly. The size of a clone is reported for some rows only, either as once, few or many, or as a class for expanded clones.

d_gene: NA; v_gene: TRBV15; abundance: NA; j_gene: TRBJ1-5; CDR3aa: CATSRDQVRGSNQPQHF; CDR3nt: TGTGCCACCAGCAGAGATCAGGTCAGGGGTAGCAATCAGCCCCAGCATTTT
d_gene: NA; v_gene: TRBV9; abundance: few; j_gene: TRBJ2-1; CDR3aa: CASSVVSLGTPYNEQFF; CDR3nt: TGTGCCAGCAGCGTAGTTTCCTTGGGGACCCCTTACAATGAGCAGTTCTTC
d_gene: NA; v_gene: TRBV11-3; abundance: NA; j_gene: TRBJ2-2; CDR3aa: CASSLDLPTDTYTGELFF; CDR3nt: TGTGCCAGCAGCCTCGACTTACCAACGGACACATACACCGGGGAGCTGTTTTTT
d_gene: NA; v_gene: TRBV5-1; abundance: NA; j_gene: TRBJ2-7; CDR3aa: CASSLAGPGNEQYF; CDR3nt: TGCGCCAGCAGCTTGGCCGGGCCTGGGAACGAGCAGTACTTC
d_gene: TRBD1; v_gene: TRBV27; abundance: NA; j_gene: TRBJ1-6; CDR3aa: CASSLGPPLAGGNSPLHF; CDR3nt: TGTGCCAGCAGTTTGGGTCCCCCCCTGGCAGGGGGTAATTCACCCCTCCACTTT
d_gene: TRBD1; v_gene: TRBV19; abundance: NA; j_gene: TRBJ2-4; CDR3aa: CASSKGQGNKNIQYF; CDR3nt: TGTGCCAGTAGTAAGGGACAGGGGAACAAAAACATTCAGTACTTC
d_gene: NA; v_gene: TRBV9; abundance: NA; j_gene: TRBJ1-1; CDR3aa: CASSAPGGRNTEAFF; CDR3nt: TGTGCCAGCAGCGCCCCGGGCGGACGGAACACTGAAGCTTTCTTT
d_gene: TRBD1; v_gene: TRBV11-2; abundance: NA; j_gene: TRBJ1-1; CDR3aa: CASSIGGGYTEAFF; CDR3nt: TGTGCCAGCAGCATAGGGGGCGGATACACTGAAGCTTTCTTT
d_gene: NA; v_gene: TRBV29-1; abundance: NA; j_gene: TRBJ1-1; CDR3aa: CSVWGARTEAFF; CDR3nt: TGCAGTGTATGGGGGGCGCGAACTGAAGCTTTCTTT
d_gene: TRBD1; v_gene: TRBV5-1; abundance: NA; j_gene: TRBJ1-1; CDR3aa: CASSHGTGSEAFF; CDR3nt: TGCGCCAGCAGCCACGGGACAGGATCAGAAGCTTTCTTT
d_gene: NA; v_gene: TRBV27; abundance: NA; j_gene: TRBJ2-3; CDR3aa: CASSLLGGFSGTDTQYF; CDR3nt: TGTGCCAGCAGTTTATTAGGGGGATTCAGTGGCACAGATACGCAGTATTTT
d_gene: NA; v_gene: TRBV14; abundance: NA; j_gene: TRBJ1-2; CDR3aa: CASSQGLHYGYTF; CDR3nt: TGTGCCAGCAGCCAGGGATTACACTATGGCTACACCTTC
d_gene: NA; v_gene: TRBV18; abundance: NA; j_gene: TRBJ2-7; CDR3aa: CASSPSPYEQYF; CDR3nt: TGTGCCAGCTCACCTTCTCCCTACGAGCAGTACTTC
d_gene: NA; v_gene: TRBV15; abundance: NA; j_gene: TRBJ1-2; CDR3aa: CATSRGSYGYTF; CDR3nt: TGTGCCACCAGCAGAGGCTCCTATGGCTACACCTTC
d_gene: TRBD1; v_gene: TRBV6-5; abundance: NA; j_gene: TRBJ1-5; CDR3aa: CASRDREWGQPQHF; CDR3nt: TGTGCCAGCAGGGACAGGGAGTGGGGTCAGCCCCAGCATTTT
d_gene: NA; v_gene: TRBV27; abundance: once; j_gene: TRBJ2-5; CDR3aa: CASSLFKEGAQYF; CDR3nt: TGTGCCAGCAGTTTATTTAAGGAAGGGGCCCAGTACTTC
d_gene: TRBD1; v_gene: TRBV6-6; abundance: NA; j_gene: TRBJ1-6; CDR3aa: CASSYQRQGRSPLHF; CDR3nt: TGTGCCAGCAGTTACCAAAGACAGGGTCGGTCACCCCTCCACTTT
d_gene: NA; v_gene: TRBV18; abundance: NA; j_gene: TRBJ2-3; CDR3aa: CASSPGRARSGTDTQYF; CDR3nt: TGTGCCAGCTCACCGGGCAGGGCACGGTCCGGCACAGATACGCAGTATTTT
d_gene: TRBD1; v_gene: TRBV5-1; abundance: NA; j_gene: TRBJ2-3; CDR3aa: CASRGTGRGGTDTQYF; CDR3nt: TGCGCCAGCAGGGGGACAGGGAGAGGGGGCACAGATACGCAGTATTTT
d_gene: NA; v_gene: TRBV25-1; abundance: NA; j_gene: TRBJ2-5; CDR3aa: CASSEGGLETQYF; CDR3nt: TGTGCCAGCAGTGAAGGGGGGCTGGAGACCCAGTACTTC
d_gene: NA; v_gene: TRBV10-3; abundance: NA; j_gene: TRBJ1-2; CDR3aa: CAISESPGSYGYTF; CDR3nt: TGTGCCATCAGTGAGTCGCCAGGGAGCTATGGCTACACCTTC
d_gene: NA; v_gene: TRBV18; abundance: NA; j_gene: TRBJ1-6; CDR3aa: CASSPQGSGNSPLHF; CDR3nt: TGTGCCAGCTCACCGCAGGGTTCGGGGAATTCACCCCTCCACTTT
d_gene: NA; v_gene: TRBV20-1; abundance: NA; j_gene: TRBJ1-1; CDR3aa: CTPTTNTEAFF; CDR3nt: TGCACTCCCACCACGAACACTGAAGCTTTCTTT
d_gene: TRBD2; v_gene: TRBV6-6; abundance: NA; j_gene: TRBJ2-5; CDR3aa: CASSYSGLAGVETQYF; CDR3nt: TGTGCCAGCAGTTACTCAGGTCTAGCGGGGGTCGAGACCCAGTACTTC
d_gene: TRBD1; v_gene: TRBV7-8; abundance: NA; j_gene: TRBJ1-1; CDR3aa: CASSLADRFSTEAFF; CDR3nt: TGTGCCAGCAGCTTAGCGGACAGGTTTTCCACTGAAGCTTTCTTT
d_gene: NA; v_gene: TRBV5-1; abundance: NA; j_gene: TRBJ2-5; CDR3aa: CASSLRWATGAAQYF; CDR3nt: TGCGCCAGCAGCTTGAGGTGGGCCACGGGAGCGGCCCAGTACTTC
d_gene: NA; v_gene: TRBV7-9; abundance: NA; j_gene: TRBJ1-4; CDR3aa: CASSLRQTGLNEKLFF; CDR3nt: TGTGCCAGCAGCTTACGCCAGACAGGATTAAATGAAAAACTGTTTTTT
d_gene: NA; v_gene: TRBV19; abundance: NA; j_gene: TRBJ1-6; CDR3aa: CASSIVEGSSPLHF; CDR3nt: TGTGCCAGTAGTATAGTTGAGGGAAGTTCACCCCTCCACTTT
d_gene: NA; v_gene: TRBV4-2; abundance: NA; j_gene: TRBJ1-5; CDR3aa: CASSQGGGTMSNQPQHF; CDR3nt: TGTGCCAGCAGCCAAGGGGGGGGGACTATGAGCAATCAGCCCCAGCATTTT
d_gene: TRBD2; v_gene: TRBV11-2; abundance: NA; j_gene: TRBJ2-5; CDR3aa: CATSGGHGETQYF; CDR3nt: TGTGCCACCTCGGGGGGGCACGGAGAGACCCAGTACTTC
d_gene: TRBD1; v_gene: TRBV2; abundance: NA; j_gene: TRBJ1-5; CDR3aa: CASSELGTGTGNQPQHF; CDR3nt: TGTGCCAGCAGTGAATTGGGGACAGGGACGGGCAATCAGCCCCAGCATTTT
d_gene: NA; v_gene: TRBV5-5; abundance: NA; j_gene: TRBJ1-3; CDR3aa: CASSLVGRPSSGNTIYF; CDR3nt: TGTGCCAGCAGCTTGGTCGGCAGGCCGAGCTCTGGAAACACCATATATTTT
d_gene: NA; v_gene: TRBV29-1; abundance: NA; j_gene: TRBJ2-5; CDR3aa: CSVVRVGGETQYF; CDR3nt: TGCAGCGTTGTCAGGGTCGGTGGGGAGACCCAGTACTTC
d_gene: NA; v_gene: TRBV7-8; abundance: NA; j_gene: TRBJ1-5; CDR3aa: CASSLRGVGAPQPQHF; CDR3nt: TGTGCCAGCAGCTTAAGGGGGGTAGGGGCTCCTCAGCCCCAGCATTTT
d_gene: TRBD1; v_gene: TRBV5-1; abundance: NA; j_gene: TRBJ1-3; CDR3aa: CASSQLATGPGNTIYF; CDR3nt: TGCGCCAGCAGCCAACTGGCGACAGGGCCTGGAAACACCATATATTTT
d_gene: NA; v_gene: TRBV6-1; abundance: NA; j_gene: TRBJ1-1; CDR3aa: CASSGHIGKVTEAFF; CDR3nt: TGTGCCAGCAGTGGCCATATAGGGAAGGTCACTGAAGCTTTCTTT
d_gene: NA; v_gene: TRBV7-3; abundance: NA; j_gene: TRBJ2-7; CDR3aa: CASSSDREGEQYF; CDR3nt: TGTGCCAGCAGCTCGGACAGGGAGGGGGAGCAGTACTTC
d_gene: NA; v_gene: TRBV4-1; abundance: NA; j_gene: TRBJ2-1; CDR3aa: CASSQDMNEQFF; CDR3nt: TGCGCCAGCAGCCAAGATATGAATGAGCAGTTCTTC
d_gene: TRBD1; v_gene: TRBV6-5; abundance: NA; j_gene: TRBJ1-5; CDR3aa: CASSRDRGNNQPQHF; CDR3nt: TGTGCCAGCAGTAGGGACAGGGGTAACAATCAGCCCCAGCATTTT
d_gene: TRBD2; v_gene: TRBV7-3; abundance: NA; j_gene: TRBJ2-1; CDR3aa: CASSPSGGAGDEQFF; CDR3nt: TGTGCCAGCAGCCCCTCCGGGGGGGCGGGCGATGAGCAGTTCTTC
d_gene: TRBD1; v_gene: TRBV19; abundance: NA; j_gene: TRBJ2-1; CDR3aa: CASRGQIYNEQFF; CDR3nt: TGTGCCAGTAGGGGACAGATCTACAATGAGCAGTTCTTC
d_gene: NA; v_gene: TRBV4-3; abundance: few; j_gene: TRBJ1-2; CDR3aa: CASSPRTPSNYGYTF; CDR3nt: TGCGCCAGCAGCCCGCGGACTCCTTCTAACTATGGCTACACCTTC
d_gene: NA; v_gene: TRBV21-1; abundance: NA; j_gene: TRBJ2-7; CDR3aa: CASSIPDGSYEQYF; CDR3nt: TGTGCCAGCAGCATACCTGACGGGTCCTACGAGCAGTACTTC
d_gene: TRBD1; v_gene: TRBV6-1; abundance: NA; j_gene: TRBJ1-2; CDR3aa: CASEGQGVEGYTF; CDR3nt: TGTGCCAGCGAAGGACAGGGGGTAGAAGGCTACACCTTC
d_gene: NA; v_gene: TRBV5-5; abundance: NA; j_gene: TRBJ2-7; CDR3aa: CASSLGSRSYEQYF; CDR3nt: TGTGCCAGCAGCTTGGGGAGCCGCTCCTACGAGCAGTACTTC
d_gene: TRBD1; v_gene: TRBV7-9; abundance: few; j_gene: TRBJ1-1; CDR3aa: CASTLQGPNTEAFF; CDR3nt: TGTGCCAGCACCCTACAGGGGCCCAACACTGAAGCTTTCTTT
d_gene: NA; v_gene: TRBV7-9; abundance: NA; j_gene: TRBJ2-2; CDR3aa: CASSLRPLNTGELFF; CDR3nt: TGTGCCAGCAGCTTAAGGCCCTTGAACACCGGGGAGCTGTTTTTT
d_gene: NA; v_gene: TRBV7-9; abundance: NA; j_gene: TRBJ2-1; CDR3aa: CASSLGGAHYNEQFF; CDR3nt: TGTGCCAGCAGCTTAGGGGGGGCCCACTACAATGAGCAGTTCTTC